The T cell receptor beta chain described here comes from a study of radiation and T cells in renal cell carcinoma. Germline assignment: CDR1 SGDLS and CDR2 YYNGEE. This CDR3 is built from 16 residues. Trimming stripped 1 base from V and 5 bases from J, with 16 bases between. Assay: immunoSEQ multiplex PCR; the TCRdb copy retains only in-frame clones and omits some. This table has tens of thousands of clones, approximately 84% appearing once. The time point denotes: baseline pretreatment blood. Treatment given: 15 Gy SBRT to primary tumor, nephrectomy 4 weeks later. This renal cell carcinoma was of the clear cell type. Comment on this clone: The antigen is unknown.

Study-wide results and caveats: From baseline, blood top tumor clonotypes peaked at 2 weeks post-radiation. Without pretreatment biopsies, baseline tumor clonotype presence was undetermined.

The sample was blood, taken from a patient whose treatment included radiotherapy and nephrectomy. The chain recombines TRBV9 with TRBJ2-1; D may correspond to TRBD1 or TRBD2 (6 bases each). The sequence derives from a man aged 60 to 75 with renal cell carcinoma. The CDR3 DNA follows: TGTGCCAGCAGCGTATTGGGGGGCGGCTCTAACAATGAGCAGTTCTTC. Its protein product is CASSVLGGGSNNEQFF.